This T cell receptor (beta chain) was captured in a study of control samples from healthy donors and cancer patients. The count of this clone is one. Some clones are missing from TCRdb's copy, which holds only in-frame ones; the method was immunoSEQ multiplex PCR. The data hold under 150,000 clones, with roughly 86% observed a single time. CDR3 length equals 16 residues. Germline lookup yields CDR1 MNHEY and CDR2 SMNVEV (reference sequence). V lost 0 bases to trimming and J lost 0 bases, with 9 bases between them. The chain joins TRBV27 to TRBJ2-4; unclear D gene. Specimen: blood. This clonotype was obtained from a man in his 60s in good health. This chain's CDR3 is CASSLSKLLAKNIQYF. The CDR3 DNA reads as TGTGCCAGCAGTTTATCCAAGTTACTAGCCAAAAACATTCAGTACTTC.